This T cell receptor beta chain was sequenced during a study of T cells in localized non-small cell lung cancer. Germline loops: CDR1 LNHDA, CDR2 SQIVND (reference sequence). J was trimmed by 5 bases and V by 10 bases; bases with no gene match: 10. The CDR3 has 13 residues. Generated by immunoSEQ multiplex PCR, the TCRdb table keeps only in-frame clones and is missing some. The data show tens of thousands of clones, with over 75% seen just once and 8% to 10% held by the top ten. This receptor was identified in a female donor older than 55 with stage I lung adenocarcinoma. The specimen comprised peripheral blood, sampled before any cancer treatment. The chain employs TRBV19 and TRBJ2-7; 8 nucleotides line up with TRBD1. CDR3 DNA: TGTGCCACCAACCAGGGGGCGAGCAACGAGCAGTACTTC. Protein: CATNQGASNEQYF. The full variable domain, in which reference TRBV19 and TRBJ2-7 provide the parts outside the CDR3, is DGGITQSPKYLFRKEGQNVTLSCEQNLNHDAMYWYRQDPGQGLRLIYYSQIVNDFQKGDIAEGYSVSREKKESFPLTVTSAQKNPTAFYLCATNQGASNEQYFGPGTRLTVT.